The clone carrying this T cell receptor beta chain has only a few counts. Its antigen remains unidentified. These data belong to a study of blood T cells in healthy people across ages. Study-wide results and caveats: Older age coincided with a roughly linear decline in TCR beta diversity per million T cells.

Germline assignment: CDR1 LGHNA and CDR2 YSLEER. CDR3 length: 16 residues. V gave up 0 bases and J gave up 0 bases, with 11 bases separating them. The use of a sample-barcoded 5' primer and a J-beta primer mix characterized a second PCR of 7 to 11 cycles. TCRdb re-called the 5' RACE reads through MiXCR, storing one row per CDR3 protein. The data hold some 760,000 distinct CDR3 sequences, with just under 25% observed a single time. The same specimen was also included in a second study, on T cells of mothers and their children.

The receptor comes from a boy aged 10-17 years in good health. The V call is TRBV4-3, the J call TRBJ1-1; D is unclear. Sequenced material: blood. The CDR3 region has the DNA TGCGCCAGCAGCCAAGATCGCGCTACACTGAACACTGAAGCTTTCTTT. Amino acids: CASSQDRATLNTEAFF.